This T cell receptor (beta chain) stems from a study of cytomegalovirus exposure and HLA in healthy donors. General study points: The classifier reportedly diagnosed cytomegalovirus status with high sensitivity and specificity. Later, an analysis found that TCR clusters from the first cohort tended to co-occur in the 130 or so validation repertoires.

Of note for this clone: Its antigen is still unknown.

The assay was immunoSEQ multiplex PCR, and TCRdb's table has in-frame clones only and misses some. The sample has 150,000 to 200,000 clones; approximately 88% are singletons. The TCR originated in a young man in good health and CMV-seropositive. Material for sequencing was PBMCs.

This CDR3 reads CASTAGGGRGANVLTF. The CDR3 nucleotides read TGTGCCAGCACTGCGGGAGGAGGGAGAGGGGCCAACGTCCTGACTTTC. This chain connects TRBV28 to TRBJ2-6; 8 bases match TRBD2. In germline, CDR1 is MDHEN, CDR2 SYDVKM. The CDR3 consists of 16 residues. V was pared by 7 bases and J by 4 bases, with 9 bases of the junction left unmatched.